Listed below are T cell receptor beta chains from one sample, sequenced in a study of a mutant IDH1 vaccine in newly diagnosed glioma. Clones were read by immunoSEQ multiplex PCR, and TCRdb kept only the in-frame ones, dropping some. The data hold roughly 50,000 clones, with 70% to 90% observed a single time. The sequenced sample was PBMCs, obtained from a glioma patient treated with radiotherapy, temozolomide or both. Receptors were obtained from a young man with glioma. Each CDR3 is given with its conserved first and last residue. A D gene is named only where the DNA matches it firmly.

>.|TRBV6-6
CASNPEGHTDTQYF
>TRBD1|TRBV20-1
CSARSGGAIF
>.|TRBV5-1
CASSLTDNYGYTF
>.|TRBV6-5
CATRRDIGRNQPQHF
>.|TRBV5-6
CASSLWVNEQFF
>.|TRBV19
CASSTDRTGELFF
>TRBD1|TRBV27
CASLGTGGNLGNEKLFF
>.|TRBV18
CASSAHRQTYEQYF
>.|TRBV29-1
CSSQGRMNTEAFF
>.|TRBV29-1
CSASWGYEQYF
>.|TRBV6-5
CASSYGRGTEAFF
>.|TRBV30
CAWSPRTLFNQPQHF
>TRBD1|TRBV6-5
CASSRDRVSYEQYF
>.|TRBV23-1
CASSQGGLSYEQYF
>.|TRBV7-7
CASSVNEGWSYEQYF
>TRBD1|TRBV6-1
CASSEAETGGDSF
>.|TRBV5-8
CASSTGRLSNQPQHF
>.|TRBV6-6
CASSYSRLRFALF
>.|TRBV9
CASSPSLGSRDTQYF
>.|TRBV5-1
CASSLFGQSTDTQYF
>TRBD1|TRBV14
CASSQLKGQGNTEAFF
>TRBD1|TRBV6-6
CASSYPDRGAEQYF
>.|TRBV9
CASSLSEGGYGYTF
>.|TRBV6-5
CASSQTANYGYTF
>.|TRBV15
CATSRDLGTHSRDEQYF
>.|TRBV11-2
CASSLDRWSTEAFF
>.|TRBV6-1
CASSELGYSNQPQHF
>.|TRBV5-4
CASTFPGNTIYF
>.|TRBV28
CASFEAYLTEAFF
>.|TRBV5-1
CASSLGQSNQPQHF
>.|TRBV2
CASRPSGLPPDHQFF
>TRBD1|TRBV5-6
CASSALWDRGRNTEAFF
>.|TRBV10-2
CASSEGGGGLPYGYTF
>.|TRBV4-3
CASSQDPVREGGYTF
>TRBD2|TRBV5-6
CASSLEGIAGVEQFF
>.|TRBV9
CASSVGTSVTEAFF
>.|TRBV6-6
CASSHRGALTYGYTF
>TRBD2|TRBV6-5
CASSYGLAGSYEQYF
>TRBD1|TRBV4-2
CASSQVTGDAVQDQPQHF
>TRBD1|TRBV4-3
CASSQRQGNTEAFF
>TRBD1|TRBV5-1
CASSLVEGAGYGYTF
>.|TRBV4-3
CASSQDALGDQPQHF
>TRBD2|TRBV6-5
CASSRGTSGSYEQYF
>TRBD1|TRBV11-2
CASSFPGQYNSPLHF
>TRBD1|TRBV7-9
CASSLGQPGAEAFF
>.|TRBV9
CASSLDYFGGELFF
>.|TRBV4-1
CASSQAPTSEQFF
>TRBD1|TRBV5-1
CASSHYGTGDHEQYF
>.|TRBV7-9
CASSLNYEQYF
>TRBD1|TRBV5-1
CASSTRTGFGYTF
>.|TRBV19
CASSVTGSSYNSPLHF
>TRBD2|TRBV7-9
CASSAPRLAGDGGNIQYF
>.|TRBV4-2
CASSQDQVNTEAFF
>.|TRBV2
CASLPRELRGTEAFF
>.|TRBV27
CASSLQQGTLYGYTF
>TRBD1|TRBV6-5
CASSYITGEFHGYTF
>.|TRBV4-3
CASSQDTTGRYGYTF
>.|TRBV6-5
CASSYTGNTEAFF